This T cell receptor (beta chain) was profiled in a study of regulatory T cells in long-lasting Graves disease. Study observations and caveats: Investigators studied peripheral blood only, not thyroid tissue.

The CDR3 spans 16 residues. Trimming pared 1 base from V and 0 bases from J, leaving 12 bases between. Germline values: CDR1 SNHLY, CDR2 FYNNEI. Time point meaning: newly diagnosed GD, antithyroid drugs for less than 3 months. Isolated PBMC RNA provided the starting material for the TCR library. For TCR beta, libraries came from iRepertoire HTBI primers and Arm-PCR of CDR3 regions. Original methodology: Among the samples, 50 to 80 TRBV and more than twelve TRBJ segments were identified. TCRdb processed the multiplex PCR reads anew with MiXCR; each CDR3 protein has one entry. TCRdb assigned the V and J calls; the authors' analysis was not used. The sample carries under 400,000 distinct CDR3 sequences, roughly 17% recorded once. This clonotype has at least ten counts. The antigen remains undetermined. These same records also appear under a second study, on T cells in Graves' hyperthyroidism and ophthalmopathy. That report adds: By a 13 V-J model, ophthalmopathy was set apart from stable hyperthyroidism.

The sequencing used peripheral blood mononuclear cells (PBMCs), collected at new diagnosis, from a patient treated with antithyroid drugs. This TCR came from a middle-aged man with Graves disease. The rearrangement uses TRBV2 and TRBJ1-1; maybe TRBD1 (5 bases). The CDR3, as DNA: TGTGCCAGCAGTGAAGTAGACAGTTACATGAACACTGAAGCTTTCTTT. It codes for CASSEVDSYMNTEAFF. The complete variable domain, with remaining parts taken from reference TRBV2 and TRBJ1-1, reads EPEVTQTPSHQVTQMGQEVILRCVPISNHLYFYWYRQILGQKVEFLVSFYNNEISEKSEIFDDQFSVERPDGSNFTLKIRSTKLEDSAMYFCASSEVDSYMNTEAFFGQGTRLTVV.